The rows below give T cell receptor beta chains drawn from one sample of a study of OX40 agonist ivuxolimab in advanced cancers. Method: immunoSEQ multiplex PCR; TCRdb's copy keeps in-frame clones and lacks some. The data contain around 67,000 clones, roughly 85% of them singletons. This sample comprised CD4+ or CD8+ T cells sorted from blood, obtained in a trial of the OX40 agonist ivuxolimab. The receptors derive from an adult with an advanced solid tumor such as melanoma, head and neck, liver or kidney cancer. The CDR3 runs from the conserved cysteine through the conserved F or W. D genes are given only for firm matches. Only some rows state a clone size, as once, few, many or a class for expanded clones.

>TRBD1|TRBV7-8|NA|TRBJ2-2
CASSSERSWGTGVTGELFF
TGTGCCAGCAGCTCCGAGCGGTCGTGGGGGACAGGAGTAACCGGGGAGCTGTTTTTT
>NA|TRBV7-2|NA|TRBJ2-5
CASSLKQTQYF
TGTGCCAGCAGCTTAAAGCAGACCCAGTACTTC
>NA|TRBV7-3|NA|TRBJ2-2
CASSLRVNTGELFF
TGTGCCAGCAGCTTAAGGGTGAACACCGGGGAGCTGTTTTTT
>NA|TRBV18|few|TRBJ1-3
CASSPPNRALMGNTIYF
TGTGCCAGCTCACCACCGAACAGGGCTTTGATGGGAAACACCATATATTTT
>NA|TRBV18|NA|TRBJ1-4
CASSRQGNNEKLFF
TGTGCCAGCTCACGTCAAGGGAATAATGAAAAACTGTTTTTT
>NA|TRBV7-3|NA|TRBJ1-6
CASSLTGPYNSPLHF
TGTGCCAGCAGCTTAACCGGCCCTTATAATTCACCCCTCCACTTT
>TRBD1|TRBV4-3|NA|TRBJ1-2
CASSQDIGTVRGYTF
TGCGCCAGCAGCCAGGACATCGGGACAGTTCGTGGCTACACCTTC
>NA|TRBV7-2|NA|TRBJ2-4
CASSLTGTRAIKNIQYF
TGTGCCAGCAGCTTAACCGGGACAAGGGCAATCAAAAACATTCAGTACTTC
>NA|TRBV7-9|NA|TRBJ1-2
CASSFGGGRGYGYTF
TGTGCCAGCAGCTTCGGGGGCGGTCGGGGCTATGGCTACACCTTC
>TRBD1|TRBV29-1|NA|TRBJ1-1
CSVERTGPHTEAFF
TGCAGCGTTGAAAGGACAGGGCCTCACACTGAAGCTTTCTTT
>NA|TRBV11-2|NA|TRBJ2-7
CASSLATGGQISYEQYF
TGTGCCAGCAGCTTAGCGACTGGAGGGCAGATCTCCTACGAGCAGTACTTC
>TRBD2|TRBV7-2|few|TRBJ2-7
CASSLLTVASGNYEQYF
TGTGCCAGCAGCTTACTCACGGTGGCTAGCGGGAACTACGAGCAGTACTTC
>TRBD2|TRBV5-5|NA|TRBJ2-3
CASSLGLAGDSDTQYF
TGTGCCAGCAGCCTGGGACTAGCGGGAGATTCGGATACGCAGTATTTT
>NA|TRBV5-1|once|TRBJ2-1
CASSLQASFNNEQFF
TGCGCCAGCAGCTTGCAAGCTAGTTTCAACAATGAGCAGTTCTTC
>TRBD2|TRBV5-1|once|TRBJ2-7
CASSVGTSGSYEQYF
TGCGCCAGCAGCGTCGGGACTAGCGGGTCCTACGAGCAGTACTTC
>TRBD1|TRBV29-1|NA|TRBJ1-2
CSVLTGVSGYTF
TGCAGCGTACTGACAGGGGTGAGCGGCTACACCTTC
>NA|TRBV5-4|NA|TRBJ1-2
CASSLGGAPNYGYTF
TGTGCCAGCAGCTTGGGGGGAGCTCCTAACTATGGCTACACCTTC
>TRBD1|TRBV5-6|NA|TRBJ2-5
CASSFDRGPVETQYF
TGTGCCAGCAGCTTTGACAGGGGGCCTGTGGAGACCCAGTACTTC
>NA|TRBV7-2|NA|TRBJ2-5
CASSLVGRVQETQYF
TGTGCCAGCAGCTTAGTTGGCAGGGTGCAAGAGACCCAGTACTTC
>NA|TRBV28|NA|TRBJ1-3
CASSTPRSSGNTIYF
TGTGCCAGCAGTACTCCCAGGAGCTCTGGAAACACCATATATTTT
>TRBD1|TRBV19|NA|TRBJ2-3
CASRQDRGLDTQYF
TGTGCCAGTAGGCAAGACAGGGGGCTCGATACGCAGTATTTT
>TRBD2|TRBV28|NA|TRBJ2-7
CASSLSLLAGVSYEQYF
TGTGCCAGCAGTTTATCACTCTTAGCGGGCGTCTCCTACGAGCAGTACTTC
>TRBD1|TRBV6-5|NA|TRBJ2-7
CATRDRATSYEQYF
TGTGCCACCCGGGACAGGGCGACCTCCTACGAGCAGTACTTC
>NA|TRBV14|NA|TRBJ2-5
CASSQPDPTGQLQETQYF
TGTGCCAGCAGCCAACCCGACCCGACAGGTCAACTCCAAGAGACCCAGTACTTC
>NA|TRBV7-6|NA|TRBJ2-1
CASSLALSEQFF
TGTGCCAGCAGCTTAGCTCTCAGTGAGCAGTTCTTC
>NA|TRBV21-1|once|TRBJ1-6
CASSKVPLNSPLHF
TGTGCCAGCAGCAAGGTGCCGCTAAATTCACCCCTCCACTTT
>NA|TRBV9|few|TRBJ1-1
CASSDRVDTEAFF
TGTGCCAGCAGCGACAGGGTGGACACTGAAGCTTTCTTT
>NA|TRBV7-9|NA|TRBJ1-5
CASSPVGQPQHF
TGTGCCAGCAGCCCGGTCGGACAGCCCCAGCATTTT
>TRBD2|TRBV4-2|NA|TRBJ2-1
CASSHPSGGADNEQFF
TGTGCCAGCAGCCACCCGAGCGGGGGGGCGGACAATGAGCAGTTCTTC
>NA|TRBV7-2|NA|TRBJ1-2
CASSPEPADFRGYTF
NA
>TRBD1|TRBV28|NA|TRBJ2-5
CASSYGQGGGETQYF
TGTGCCAGCAGTTACGGACAGGGCGGAGGAGAGACCCAGTACTTC
>TRBD1|TRBV4-3|NA|TRBJ2-1
CASSQDDRAGWGEQFF
TGCGCCAGCAGCCAAGACGACAGGGCCGGATGGGGTGAGCAGTTCTTC
>NA|TRBV11-2|NA|TRBJ1-6
CASSYLGSSNNSPLHF
TGTGCCAGCAGCTATTTAGGGTCCTCAAATAATTCACCCCTCCACTTT
>NA|TRBV6-5|NA|TRBJ2-7
CASSYSGGPYEQYF
TGTGCCAGCAGTTACTCAGGGGGGCCCTACGAGCAGTACTTC
>NA|TRBV30|once|TRBJ1-1
CAWCRLGANTEAFF
TGTGCCTGGTGTAGGCTTGGGGCCAACACTGAAGCTTTCTTT
>NA|TRBV4-3|NA|TRBJ2-1
CASSALPRGNEQFF
TGCGCCAGCAGCGCCCTCCCTCGTGGAAATGAGCAGTTCTTC
>TRBD2|TRBV7-9|NA|TRBJ2-5
CASSLTGGETQYF
TGTGCCAGCAGCTTAACCGGGGGGGAGACCCAGTACTTC
>NA|TRBV11-2|NA|TRBJ2-3
CASSLNPLALGGTDTQYF
TGTGCCAGCAGCTTAAATCCGCTAGCGCTCGGAGGCACAGATACGCAGTATTTT
>NA|TRBV5-5|NA|TRBJ1-4
CASSLSGVGEKLFF
TGTGCCAGCAGCTTGTCAGGGGTTGGTGAAAAACTGTTTTTT
>NA|TRBV29-1|NA|TRBJ2-5
CSVVRAKETQYF
TGCAGCGTTGTCAGGGCTAAAGAGACCCAGTACTTC
>TRBD2|TRBV11-3|NA|TRBJ2-1
CASSFSGRGNEQFF
TGTGCCAGCAGCTTTAGCGGGAGGGGAAATGAGCAGTTCTTC
>TRBD1|TRBV5-4|once|TRBJ2-7
CASSPAGQGVYEQYF
TGTGCCAGCAGCCCGGCGGGACAGGGGGTTTACGAGCAGTACTTC
>NA|TRBV9|NA|TRBJ2-1
CASSLRWEYNEQFF
TGTGCCAGCAGCCTTCGGTGGGAGTATAATGAGCAGTTCTTC
>TRBD1|TRBV5-6|NA|TRBJ2-2
CASSSPTGVGELFF
TGTGCCAGCAGCTCGCCCACAGGGGTCGGGGAGCTGTTTTTT
>TRBD1|TRBV5-1|NA|TRBJ2-7
CASSGTGNYEQYF
TGCGCCAGCTCCGGGACAGGAAACTACGAGCAGTACTTC
>TRBD1|TRBV4-3|NA|TRBJ2-3
CASSQPRQGARDTQYF
TGCGCCAGCAGCCAACCCAGACAGGGGGCTCGGGATACGCAGTATTTT
>TRBD1|TRBV30|NA|TRBJ2-7
CAWSRWDRGDEQYF
TGTGCCTGGTCCCGGTGGGACAGGGGGGACGAGCAGTACTTC
>TRBD2|TRBV2|NA|TRBJ2-3
CASTQLAGGNTQYF
TGTGCCAGTACCCAATTAGCGGGGGGAAATACGCAGTATTTT
>TRBD2|TRBV5-4|NA|TRBJ2-1
CASSGGTRAVPRSYNEQFF
TGTGCCAGCAGCGGGGGGACTAGAGCCGTTCCAAGGTCCTACAATGAGCAGTTCTTC
>NA|TRBV28|NA|TRBJ2-7
CASSPGVSVSEQYF
TGTGCCAGCAGTCCAGGGGTTTCCGTCTCCGAGCAGTACTTC
>NA|TRBV7-8|once|TRBJ1-5
CASSLGRGNQPQHF
TGTGCCAGCAGCTTGGGACGAGGCAATCAGCCCCAGCATTTT
>TRBD1|TRBV10-2|NA|TRBJ2-2
CASSEATGGNGELFF
TGCGCCAGCAGCGAGGCGACAGGGGGAAACGGGGAGCTGTTTTTT
>NA|TRBV15|NA|TRBJ2-5
CATSRGGWETQYF
TGTGCCACCAGCAGAGGGGGGTGGGAGACCCAGTACTTC
>NA|TRBV7-2|few|TRBJ2-3
CASSTGTSTDTQYF
TGTGCCAGCAGCACCGGGACAAGCACAGATACGCAGTATTTT
>NA|TRBV20-1|NA|TRBJ2-7
CTGRGCYEQYF
TGTACTGGGCGCGGGTGCTACGAGCAGTACTTC